The subject of this entry is one T cell receptor (beta chain). The CDR3 totals 18 residues. Between the trimmed V and J ends, which lost 4 bases and 3 bases, there was a span of 21 bases. Germline values: CDR1 SNHLY, CDR2 FYNNEI. It was version v3.0 of the immunoSEQ assay that was run at survey level. Produced via immunoSEQ multiplex PCR; TCRdb's table is partial and in-frame only. This sample yields around 32,000 clones, of which about 90% are seen a single time; around 8% belongs to the top ten. The data are from a study of long-term antiretroviral therapy in people with HIV. The material was unsorted PBMCs, obtained 3.2 years before starting antiretroviral therapy. The receptor comes from a man in his fifties with HIV. V gene TRBV2 combines with J gene TRBJ2-2; D is perhaps TRBD1 or TRBD2 (5 bases each). In DNA form, the CDR3 reads TGTGCCAGCAGTGTTCAGCCCGGGGCCTTAGGTGACACCGGGGAGCTGTTTTTT. Amino acids: CASSVQPGALGDTGELFF. The full variable domain, in which reference TRBV2 and TRBJ2-2 provide the parts outside the CDR3, is EPEVTQTPSHQVTQMGQEVILRCVPISNHLYFYWYRQILGQKVEFLVSFYNNEISEKSEIFDDQFSVERPDGSNFTLKIRSTKLEDSAMYFCASSVQPGALGDTGELFFGEGSRLTVL.